This T cell receptor (beta chain) was identified in a study of T cell repertoires in cytomegalovirus infection. Study information: Recently identified HLA-C-restricted and well-studied HLA-B-restricted CMV epitopes were used. In public TCR beta signatures, there were indications of both CMV infection and matching HLA type.

Study-level results: People with CMV and the relevant HLA were identified by cumulative public TCR beta family frequency. The ex vivo response was dominated by HLA-C-restricted CMV-specific TCR beta clonotypes.

TCRdb re-called the reads with MiXCR, one entry per CDR3 protein. The data contain around 750,000 distinct CDR3 sequences, over 25% of them seen just once; the ten biggest clones take up roughly an eighth. The CDR3 is 14 residues long. The germline V gene encodes CDR1 SGHVS and CDR2 FNYEAQ. The V end lost 2 bases, the J end lost 9 bases, and 11 bases lay between the germline ends. This clonotype has only a few counts. Its antigen is as yet unknown. Source: cultured CD8+ T cells from PBMCs, taken from culture after CMV antigen stimulation. This rearrangement joins TRBV7-6 to TRBJ1-6; D remains ambiguous. This receptor was obtained from a human donor in good health (CMV status not recorded). Some clones in this sample may be carry-over from other donors' samples. The CDR3 nucleotides read TGTGCCAGCAGCTTACCGGCAGAAAGTTCACCCCTCCACTTT. Its translation is CASSLPAESSPLHF.